This paragraph covers one T cell receptor (beta chain) sequence. CDR1 is LGHNA and CDR2 is YSLEER in the germline V gene. With 1 base clipped from V and 0 bases from J, the junction kept 9 bases outside the gene matches. The CDR3 spans 19 residues. The entry originates in a study of TIL therapy for anti-PD-1-resistant metastatic lung cancer. The libraries were made with immunoSEQ v3. Generated by immunoSEQ multiplex PCR, the TCRdb table keeps only in-frame clones and is missing some. This table has about 21,000 clones, around 81% appearing once. This sample's time point: pre-treatment sample, taken before nivolumab and TIL therapy.

This receptor was obtained from a person aged 25 to 80 with non-small cell lung cancer. The material was blood, obtained at baseline. The rearrangement links TRBV4-3 to TRBJ2-1, with 10 nucleotides matching TRBD2. This chain's CDR3 is CASSQASGSSYSSYNEQFF. In DNA, the CDR3 is TGCGCCAGCAGCCAAGCTAGCGGGAGCTCCTACAGCTCCTACAATGAGCAGTTCTTC.